This T cell receptor (beta chain) is from a study of T cell responses to AZD1222 COVID-19 vaccine (dated by TCRdb to 2020 to 2022). Notes on the research overall: AZD1222 recipients with second doses at about 4 weeks or about 12 weeks were pooled, because spike-specific TCR depth and breadth did not differ between schedules. A total of over 230 trial participants underwent TCR sequencing, of whom more than 200 had received two doses of AZD1222 and about 25 had received two doses of the MenACWY control vaccine. Trial participants were enrolled by age into subgroups of 18-55, 56-69 and 70-plus years, and around 150, 28 and 57 TCR-sequenced participants, respectively, were included in these subgroups.

The CDR3 regions of human TCRbeta chains were analyzed by immunosequencing. The authors processed their data as follows. Repertoire TCRs were checked for matches against a reference library of SARS-CoV-2-specific TCRs that had been generated using the MIRA antigen-specificity platform. Breadth was defined as the fraction of unique TCRs that were SARS-CoV-2-associated. Depth was defined as the fraction of total T cells that were SARS-CoV-2-associated. Each spike-specific TCR was assigned to its reactive spike region and to a CD4 or CD8 class using the MIRA data. Log10-transformed breadth and depth values were compared by one-way ANOVA with Sidak's multiple comparisons tests. In TCRdb, the immuneACCESS table is reduced to in-frame sequences with V and J assigned. These tables do not hold every clone; where another copy was compared, an unresolved V gene accounts for under half, and the others remain unexplained. V and J calls and clone size are as listed in that table; D and trimming were resolved from the DNA. Across this sample there are about 140,000 clones, with approximately 88% seen only once. The top ten hold approximately 4% of the sample.

Broader findings and caveats from the paper: Conclusions about previously exposed vaccinees are limited because only five or six AZD1222 recipients were SARS-CoV-2 seropositive at baseline. The 56-69-year group was small, and its depth increase did not reach significance, likely because of low power. Because no day 14 peak-response samples were available, repertoires were characterized only after the peak T cell response. Nearly half of unique spike-specific TCRs reportedly recognized epitopes outside regions mutated in the B.1.351 and B.1.1.7 variants. Spike-specific TCR breadth and depth rose significantly after two AZD1222 doses compared with day 0 and with MenACWY recipients. Participants were mostly white British, with more females than males. The authors suggested clonal diversity may have been underestimated. CD4 TCRs associated with the vaccine covered the entire spike protein, and the dominant responses were in regions 160-218 and 743-854.

This clone was observed a single time. It has no known antigen specificity. Base-call qualities are not available, and no considerably larger clone is one nucleotide away. V is cut by 6 bases and J by 8 bases, and the space between the germline ends is 25 bases. The CDR3 measures 16 amino acids from cysteine to phenylalanine. The entry retains the CDR3 DNA only, 48 bases that are in frame from base 1. The germline V gene specifies SGHAT as CDR1 and FQNNGV as CDR2. This specimen's time point label, per the study, means: baseline before first vaccination. Vaccinee samples came from UK trials COV001 and COV002, including a single-blind randomized controlled phase 2/3 trial of AZD1222 (ChAdOx1 nCoV-19) in healthy adults. Trial participant PBMC samples were collected at day 0 and day 28 after the second dose for TCRbeta chain sequencing.

This receptor was obtained from an adult in good health. The sequencing here drew on peripheral blood, taken on day 0 of AZD1222 vaccination. The rearranged chain carries TRBV11-2 and TRBJ1-2; no confident D gene assignment can be made. The sequence in DNA is TGTGCCAGCAGAAATGGCAGAGACGGACGGCCTACCGGCTACACCTTC. Its protein product is CASRNGRDGRPTGYTF.